The present entry profiles one TCR beta chain with its context. Its cognate antigen has yet to be identified. No base quality values were provided; no much bigger clone lies one nucleotide off. The sample is drawn from a study of T-cell memory formation after mild COVID-19 (dated by TCRdb to about 2021). Study-level background: Most TCR sequence clusters were specific to one of the two donors. Two young, previously healthy adult volunteers made up the cohort, one male and one female. In a couple of donors, T-cell clones that expanded and contracted after mild COVID-19 were tracked by sequencing TCRalpha and TCRbeta repertoires over time.

What the study reported, not specific to this receptor: Whether the second-wave clones peaking on day 37 were SARS-CoV-2 specific was not confirmed. From day 15 to 85, contracting clones showed balanced CD4/CD8 phenotypes, whereas a second wave of clones that expanded from day 15 to 37 leaned towards CD4+. Some responding clones were found in pre-infection memory, which suggests that pre-existing cross-reactive memory T cells took part in the SARS-CoV-2 response. Only two mild cases were covered by the study, and larger cohorts that include severe cases with pre-infection samples were considered necessary. Contracting CD4+ clones turned up mainly in the CM and EM memory subsets, whereas EMRA was where CD8+ clones were enriched.

Ficoll-Paque density gradient centrifugation was used to isolate PBMCs. The sequencer listed for this sample is Illumina NovaSeq 6000. cDNA libraries for TCRalpha and TCRbeta were prepared by 5'RACE using constant-segment primers, with sample barcodes and unique molecular identifiers added. Trizol reagent was used to extract RNA from every sample. Amplification of the libraries took two PCR steps, and the second step added a second sample barcode plus Illumina TruSeq adapters. Sequencing of the libraries was done on an Illumina NovaSeq, producing 2 x 150 bp paired-end reads. The published analysis was carried out like this. The reads were demultiplexed and collapsed into UMI-guided consensus sequences using migec v1.2.7. Using mixcr v2.1.11, UMI consensuses were aligned to TRA and TRB V and J templates and then assembled into clonotypes. A clonotype was counted as expanded or contracted only if both edgeR and NoisET called the change significant, with noise models trained on biological replicates. For edgeR calls, the cutoffs were a false discovery rate-adjusted p below 0.01 and a log2 fold-change threshold of 1. PCA with hierarchical clustering of max-normalized trajectories of the 1000 most abundant clonotypes was used as exploratory dynamics analysis. Separately sequenced CD4+ and CD8+ repertoires were used to assign the CD4 or CD8 phenotype of responding clones. The public reads were reanalyzed by TCRdb: fastp trimming at Q25, MiXCR alignment, in-frame beta chains only. Rows with a matching CDR3 protein are joined into one entry that keeps the most common DNA and genes. These V and J calls rely on TCRdb rather than the paper's analysis. Across this sample there are more than 350,000 distinct CDR3 sequences, with about 15% seen only once. 20% to 25% of the sample is in the top ten clones.

The TCR was taken from a young man who had mild COVID-19 (a few samples of this study predate the infection). The sample titles of this study are shuffled in the database, so cell type and time point are left out; the donor was told from shared clones. Sequenced material: PBMCs or a T cell subset sorted from them (not recorded which).

For the CDR3, the sequence is CASSSSWAGGDTQYF. The nucleotide sequence reads TGTGCCAGCAGTTCCTCTTGGGCCGGCGGAGATACGCAGTATTTT. This chain is built from TRBV6-2 or TRBV6-3 and TRBJ2-3; the D gene is unclear. CDR1 MNHEY and CDR2 SVGEGT were looked up in the germline V gene. Counted from cysteine to phenylalanine, this CDR3 has 15 amino acids. Only the CDR3 DNA stays, 45 bases, in frame from base 1. V gives up 4 bases and J gives up 5 bases, and the segment between their germline ends measures 16 bases.